This T cell receptor beta chain originates from a study of a mutant IDH1 vaccine in newly diagnosed glioma. Libraries were prepared by immunoSEQ multiplex PCR; TCRdb keeps only in-frame clonotypes and omits some of them. The sample records about 54,000 clones, roughly four fifths being singletons. Germline lookup yields CDR1 MGHDK and CDR2 SYGVNS. V shed 4 bases and J shed 3 bases, with 7 bases lying between them. The CDR3 totals 12 residues. Noted time point: week 47, end of study. Alongside topical imiquimod, each dose of vaccine comprised 300 ug of mutant IDH1 20-mer peptide. Eight vaccine injections were given to patients in weeks 1, 3, 5, 7, 11, 15, 19 and 23. Worth noting for this clone: What it binds is not known.

The material sequenced was PBMCs, taken from a glioma patient whose treatment included an IDH1 peptide vaccine. This TCR was recovered from a woman aged 50 to 60 with glioma. J is TRBJ2-7 and V is TRBV25-1; D is unresolved. CDR3 DNA: TGTGCCAGCAGTGGTGGATACTACGAGCAGTACTTC. This encodes CASSGGYYEQYF.